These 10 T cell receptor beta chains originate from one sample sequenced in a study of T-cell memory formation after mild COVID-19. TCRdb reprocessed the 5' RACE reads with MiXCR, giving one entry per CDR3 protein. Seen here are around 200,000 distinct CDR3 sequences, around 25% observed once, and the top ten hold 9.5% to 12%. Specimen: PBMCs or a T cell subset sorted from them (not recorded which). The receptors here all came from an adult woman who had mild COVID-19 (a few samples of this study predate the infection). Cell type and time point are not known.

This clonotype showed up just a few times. The CDR3 nucleotides are TGTGCCACCAGGGACAGGGCTTATACGCAGTATTTT. Amino acid sequence: CATRDRAYTQYF. This chain connects TRBV24-1 to TRBJ2-3; TRBD1 agrees at 8 bases. V was clipped by 7 bases and J by 7 bases; unmatched bases: 3. This CDR3 is 12 amino acids long. Germline values: CDR1 KGHDR, CDR2 SFDVKD.

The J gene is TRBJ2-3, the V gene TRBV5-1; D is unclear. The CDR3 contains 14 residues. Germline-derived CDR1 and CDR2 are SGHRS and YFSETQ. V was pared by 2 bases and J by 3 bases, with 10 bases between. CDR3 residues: CASSFPDGTDTQYF. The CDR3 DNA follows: TGCGCCAGCAGCTTCCCCGACGGGACAGATACGCAGTATTTT. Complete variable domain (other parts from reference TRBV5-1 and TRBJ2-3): KAGVTQTPRYLIKTRGQQVTLSCSPISGHRSVSWYQQTPGQGLQFLFEYFSETQRNKGNFPGRFSGRQFSNSRSEMNVSTLELGDSALYLCASSFPDGTDTQYFGPGTRLTVL.

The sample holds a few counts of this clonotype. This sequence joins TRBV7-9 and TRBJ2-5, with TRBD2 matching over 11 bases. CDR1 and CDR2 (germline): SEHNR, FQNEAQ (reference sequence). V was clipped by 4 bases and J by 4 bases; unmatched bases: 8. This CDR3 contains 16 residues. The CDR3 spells CASSSFSGGAGETQYF. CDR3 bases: TGTGCCAGCAGCTCCTTTAGCGGGGGGGCCGGAGAGACCCAGTACTTC.

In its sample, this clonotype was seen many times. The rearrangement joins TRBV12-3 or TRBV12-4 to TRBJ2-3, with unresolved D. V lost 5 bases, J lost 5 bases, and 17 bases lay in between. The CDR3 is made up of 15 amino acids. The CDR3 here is CASSPQFQLRDTQYF. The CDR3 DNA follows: TGTGCCAGCAGTCCCCAATTCCAGCTCCGAGATACGCAGTATTTT.

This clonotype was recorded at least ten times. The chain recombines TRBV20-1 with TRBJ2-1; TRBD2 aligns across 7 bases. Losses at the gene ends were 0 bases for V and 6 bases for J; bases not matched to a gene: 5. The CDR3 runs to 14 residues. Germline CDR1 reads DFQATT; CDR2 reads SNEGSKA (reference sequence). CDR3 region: CSARDSRTSNEQFF. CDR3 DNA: TGCAGTGCTAGAGATTCCCGGACTAGCAATGAGCAGTTCTTC.

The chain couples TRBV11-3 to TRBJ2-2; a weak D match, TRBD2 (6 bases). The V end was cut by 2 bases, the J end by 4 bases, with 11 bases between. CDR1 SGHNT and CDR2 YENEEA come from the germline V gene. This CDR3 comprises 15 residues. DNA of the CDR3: TGTGCCAGCAGCTTACTACGGGACTCCACCGGGGAGCTGTTTTTT. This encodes CASSLLRDSTGELFF. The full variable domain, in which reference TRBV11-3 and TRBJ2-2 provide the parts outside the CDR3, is EAGVVQSPRYKIIEKKQPVAFWCNPISGHNTLYWYLQNLGQGPELLIRYENEEAVDDSQLPKDRFSAERLKGVDSTLKIQPAELGDSAVYLCASSLLRDSTGELFFGEGSRLTVL.

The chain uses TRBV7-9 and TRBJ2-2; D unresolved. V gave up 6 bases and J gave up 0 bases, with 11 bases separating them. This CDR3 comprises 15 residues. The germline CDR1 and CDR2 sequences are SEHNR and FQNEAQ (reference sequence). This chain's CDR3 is CASRSSTTNTGELFF. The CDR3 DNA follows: TGTGCCAGCAGAAGTTCGACAACGAACACCGGGGAGCTGTTTTTT.

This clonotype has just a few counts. Here the CDR3 reads CSAGAGMDTEAFF. CDR3 nucleotide sequence: TGCAGCGCCGGGGCAGGGATGGACACTGAAGCTTTCTTT. The chain uses TRBV29-1 and TRBJ1-1; D might be TRBD1 (5 bases). In germline, CDR1 is SQVTM, CDR2 ANQGSEA. The CDR3 is 13 amino acids. V was pared by 7 bases and J by 3 bases, with 15 bases between.

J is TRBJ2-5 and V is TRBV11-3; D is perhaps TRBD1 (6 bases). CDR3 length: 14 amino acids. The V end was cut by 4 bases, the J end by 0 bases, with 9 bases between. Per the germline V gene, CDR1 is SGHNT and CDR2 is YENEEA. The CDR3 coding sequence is TGTGCCAGCAGCTCCAGGACAGACCAAGAGACCCAGTACTTC. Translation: CASSSRTDQETQYF. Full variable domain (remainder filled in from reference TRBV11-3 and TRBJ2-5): EAGVVQSPRYKIIEKKQPVAFWCNPISGHNTLYWYLQNLGQGPELLIRYENEEAVDDSQLPKDRFSAERLKGVDSTLKIQPAELGDSAVYLCASSSRTDQETQYFGPGTRLLVL.

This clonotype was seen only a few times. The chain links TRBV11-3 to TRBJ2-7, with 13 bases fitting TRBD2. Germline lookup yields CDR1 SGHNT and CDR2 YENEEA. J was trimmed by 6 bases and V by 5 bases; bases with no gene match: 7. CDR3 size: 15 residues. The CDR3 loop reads CASSPRTSGSIEQYF. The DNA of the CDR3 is TGTGCCAGCAGCCCGAGGACTAGCGGGAGTATCGAGCAGTACTTC.